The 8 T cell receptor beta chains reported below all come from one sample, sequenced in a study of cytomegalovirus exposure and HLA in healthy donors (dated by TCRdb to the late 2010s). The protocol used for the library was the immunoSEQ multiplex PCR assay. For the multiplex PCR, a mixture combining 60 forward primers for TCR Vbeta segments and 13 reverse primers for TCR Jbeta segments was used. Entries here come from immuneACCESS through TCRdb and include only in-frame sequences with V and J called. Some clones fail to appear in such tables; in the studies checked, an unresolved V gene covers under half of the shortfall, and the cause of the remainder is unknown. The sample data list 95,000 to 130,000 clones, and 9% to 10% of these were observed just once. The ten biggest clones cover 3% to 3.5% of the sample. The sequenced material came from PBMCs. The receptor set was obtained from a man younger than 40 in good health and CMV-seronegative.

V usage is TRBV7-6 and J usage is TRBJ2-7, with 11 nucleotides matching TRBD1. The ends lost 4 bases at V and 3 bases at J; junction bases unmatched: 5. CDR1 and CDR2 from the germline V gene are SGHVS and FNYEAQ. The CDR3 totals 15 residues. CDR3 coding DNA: TGTGCCAGCAGCTCAGGACAGGGGGCGGTCTACGAGCAGTACTTC. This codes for CASSSGQGAVYEQYF.

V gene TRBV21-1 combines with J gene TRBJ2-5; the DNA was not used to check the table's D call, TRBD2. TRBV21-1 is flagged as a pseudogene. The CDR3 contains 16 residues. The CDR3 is CASSKEAIAGLETQYF. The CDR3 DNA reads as TGTGCCAGCAGCAAAGAGGCGATAGCGGGATTAGAGACCCAGTACTTC.

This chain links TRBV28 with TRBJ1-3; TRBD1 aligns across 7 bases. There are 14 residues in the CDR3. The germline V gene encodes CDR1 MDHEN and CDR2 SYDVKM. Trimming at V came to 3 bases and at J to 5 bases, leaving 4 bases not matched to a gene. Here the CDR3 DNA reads TGTGCCAGCAGTTTTCAGGGGGGACGAAACACCATATATTTT. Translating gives CASSFQGGRNTIYF.

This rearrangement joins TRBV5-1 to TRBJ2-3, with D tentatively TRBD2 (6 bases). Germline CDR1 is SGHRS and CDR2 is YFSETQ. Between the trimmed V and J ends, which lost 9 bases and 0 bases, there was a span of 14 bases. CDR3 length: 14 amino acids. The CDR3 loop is CATRRGTSTDTQYF. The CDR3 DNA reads TGCGCCACAAGGAGGGGAACGAGCACAGATACGCAGTATTTT.

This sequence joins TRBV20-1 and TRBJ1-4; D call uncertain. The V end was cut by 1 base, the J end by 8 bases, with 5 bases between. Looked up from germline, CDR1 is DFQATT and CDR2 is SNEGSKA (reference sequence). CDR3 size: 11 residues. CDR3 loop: CSARVLEKLFF. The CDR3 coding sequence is TGCAGTGCTAGAGTATTAGAAAAACTGTTTTTT.

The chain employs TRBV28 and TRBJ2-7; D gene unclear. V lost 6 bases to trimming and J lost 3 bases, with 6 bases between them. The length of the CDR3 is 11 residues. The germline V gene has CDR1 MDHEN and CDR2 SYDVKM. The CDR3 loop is CASSPHYEQYF. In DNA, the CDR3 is TGTGCCAGCAGCCCCCACTACGAGCAGTACTTC.

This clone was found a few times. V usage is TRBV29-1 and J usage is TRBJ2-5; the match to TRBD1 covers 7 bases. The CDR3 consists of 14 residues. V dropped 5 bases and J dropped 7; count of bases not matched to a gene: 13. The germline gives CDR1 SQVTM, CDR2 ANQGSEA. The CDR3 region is CSVLGQYNPMTQYF. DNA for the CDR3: TGCAGCGTTTTGGGACAGTATAACCCAATGACCCAGTACTTC.

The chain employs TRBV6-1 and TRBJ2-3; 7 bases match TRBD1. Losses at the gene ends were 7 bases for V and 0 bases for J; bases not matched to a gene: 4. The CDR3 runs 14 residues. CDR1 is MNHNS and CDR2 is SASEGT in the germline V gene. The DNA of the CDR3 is TGTGCCAGCAAGATGGGACAGAGCACAGATACGCAGTATTTT. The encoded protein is CASKMGQSTDTQYF.